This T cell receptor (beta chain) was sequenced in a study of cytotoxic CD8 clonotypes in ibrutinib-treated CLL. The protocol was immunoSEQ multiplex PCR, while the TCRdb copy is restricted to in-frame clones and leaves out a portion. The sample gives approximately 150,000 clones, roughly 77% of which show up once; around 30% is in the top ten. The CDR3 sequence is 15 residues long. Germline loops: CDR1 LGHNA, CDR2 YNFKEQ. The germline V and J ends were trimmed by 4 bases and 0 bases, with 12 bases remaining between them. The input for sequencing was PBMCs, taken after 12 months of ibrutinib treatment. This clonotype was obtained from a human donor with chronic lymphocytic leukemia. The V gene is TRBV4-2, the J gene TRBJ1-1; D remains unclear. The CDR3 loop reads CASSPGERMNTEAFF. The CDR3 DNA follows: TGTGCCAGCAGCCCTGGGGAACGGATGAACACTGAAGCTTTCTTT.